This entry lists 30 T cell receptor beta chains sequenced from one sample in a study of blood T cell repertoires in COVID-19. The protocol was immunoSEQ multiplex PCR, while the TCRdb copy is restricted to in-frame clones and leaves out a portion. The sample records a few hundred thousand clones, about 90% being singletons. Sequenced sample: PBMCs or T cells enriched from blood (not recorded which). The receptors here all came from a woman in her 50s in a cohort exposed to, infected with or recovered from COVID-19 (not recorded which).

The chain combines TRBV4-3 with TRBJ2-5, with a possible D match to TRBD2 (5 bases). V was pared by 4 bases and J by 5 bases, with 20 bases between. Looked up from germline, CDR1 is LGHNA and CDR2 is YSLEER. The CDR3 contains 16 residues. The CDR3 spells CASSPAGNPRTETQYF. For the CDR3, the DNA is TGCGCCAGCAGCCCAGCCGGGAACCCTAGGACGGAGACCCAGTACTTC.

CDR3 sequence: CASSSGLAGAGELFF. The DNA of the CDR3 is TGTGCCAGCAGTTCGGGACTAGCGGGTGCCGGGGAGCTGTTTTTT. The chain recombines TRBV27 with TRBJ2-2; 12 bases map to TRBD2. The CDR3 consists of 15 residues. The germline V gene has CDR1 MNHEY and CDR2 SMNVEV (reference sequence). With V trimmed by 4 bases and J by 6 bases, 3 bases remained unmatched.

The rearrangement links TRBV9 to TRBJ1-4; a possible D gene is TRBD1 (6 bases). The germline CDR1 and CDR2 sequences are SGDLS and YYNGEE. This CDR3 is 14 amino acids long. Trimming stripped 2 bases from V and 8 bases from J, with 13 bases between. CDR3 protein: CASSVSGAKEKLFF. CDR3 nucleotide sequence: TGTGCCAGCAGCGTTTCAGGGGCGAAGGAAAAACTGTTTTTT.

This chain connects TRBV5-5 to TRBJ1-5, with D hard to call. Deletions cut 0 bases from V and 3 bases from J, with 10 bases between. The V gene's germline CDR1 is SGHKS and CDR2 YYEKEE (reference sequence). This CDR3 region has 15 residues. In nucleotides, the CDR3 is TGTGCCAGCAGCTTGGTGGCCCATCTCAATCAGCCCCAGCATTTT. Translation gives CASSLVAHLNQPQHF.

The rearrangement links TRBV28 to TRBJ1-2, with D unresolved. Germline CDR1 is MDHEN and CDR2 is SYDVKM. V dropped 2 bases and J dropped 8 bases, with 9 bases sitting between them. CDR3 length: 12 amino acids. The CDR3 spells CASSLAARGYTF. CDR3 nucleotides: TGTGCCAGCAGTTTAGCGGCGCGGGGCTACACCTTC.

This chain uses TRBV27 with TRBJ2-1; 9 bases fit TRBD1. This CDR3 region has 15 residues. Germline CDR1 and CDR2: MNHEY and SMNVEV (reference sequence). Germline trimming cut 3 bases from V and 5 bases from J; bases unmatched to any gene: 5. The CDR3 DNA reads TGTGCCAGCAGTTTGCGACAGGGGGGTAACAATGAGCAGTTCTTC. Translation gives CASSLRQGGNNEQFF.

The chain links TRBV6-1 to TRBJ1-2, with D possibly being TRBD1 (5 bases). Germline CDR1 and CDR2: MNHNS and SASEGT. Trimming took off 3 bases at V and 0 bases at J, with 11 bases between the two ends. This CDR3 is 15 amino acids long. CDR3 coding DNA: TGTGCCAGCAGTGACAGACAGTCAGCTAACTATGGCTACACCTTC. Translated, it gives CASSDRQSANYGYTF.

This clone was seen only once. The V call is TRBV2, the J call TRBJ1-4, with D possibly matching TRBD1 (5 bases). V lost 6 bases and J lost 4, with 15 bases in between. The CDR3 runs to 15 residues. Germline loops: CDR1 SNHLY, CDR2 FYNNEI. CDR3 protein: CASSALRQINEKLFF. CDR3 coding DNA: TGTGCCAGCAGCGCCCTAAGACAGATTAATGAAAAACTGTTTTTT.

This chain links TRBV7-8 with TRBJ1-1; 8 bases fit TRBD1. Germline V lookup: CDR1 SGHVS, CDR2 FQNEAQ. The CDR3 runs to 16 residues. The junction had 9 bases not matched to a gene; V was cut back by 3 bases and J by 3 bases. DNA of the CDR3: TGTGCCAGCAGCTTGTGGGCTACAGGGGGTCACACTGAAGCTTTCTTT. Protein product: CASSLWATGGHTEAFF.

The sample holds one count of this clone. V is TRBV5-8 and J is TRBJ2-3; tentatively, D is TRBD1 (6 bases). Trimming cost V 4 bases and J 4 bases, with 19 bases left between them. The CDR3 runs 16 residues. Germline V gene lookup returns CDR1 SGHTS and CDR2 YDEGEE. CDR3: CASSPPATGIADTQYF. The CDR3 bases are TGTGCCAGCAGCCCGCCGGCGACAGGAATCGCAGATACGCAGTATTTT.

The chain combines TRBV11-1 with TRBJ1-2; TRBD1 aligns across 10 bases. CDR3 length: 16 amino acids. The V segment lost 1 base and the J segment 8 bases; nucleotides outside the gene matches: 10. Germline CDR1 and CDR2: SGHAT and FQDESV (reference sequence). CDR3 region: CASSLGDRGTGEGYTF. The CDR3 DNA reads as TGTGCCAGCAGCTTAGGAGACCGCGGGACAGGGGAAGGCTACACCTTC. Together with reference TRBV11-1 and TRBJ1-2, the CDR3 gives the full variable domain: EAEVAQSPRYKITEKSQAVAFWCDPISGHATLYWYRQILGQGPELLVQFQDESVVDDSQLPKDRFSAERLKGVDSTLKIQPAELGDSAMYLCASSLGDRGTGEGYTFGSGTRLTVV.

This chain uses TRBV29-1 with TRBJ2-1, with TRBD1 identical over 7 bases. This CDR3 has 13 amino acids. V was clipped by 4 bases and J by 6 bases; unmatched bases: 6. Germline V gives CDR1 SQVTM, CDR2 ANQGSEA. The DNA of the CDR3 is TGCAGCGTTGCCCCGACAGGGTCCAATGAGCAGTTCTTC. Amino acid sequence: CSVAPTGSNEQFF.

This clone was observed once. Other nucleotide sequences in the sample specify the same CDR3. The rearrangement joins TRBV28 to TRBJ2-3, with D possibly matching TRBD1 (7 bases). This CDR3 comprises 15 residues. Germline CDR1 MDHEN, CDR2 SYDVKM. Trimming removed 6 bases at V and 1 base at J, with 14 bases between. The CDR3 DNA sequence: TGTGCCAGCAGACTAGCAGGGGGACGCACAGATACGCAGTATTTT. Translation gives CASRLAGGRTDTQYF.

In the case of this clone: Other DNA sequences in this specimen translate into the identical CDR3. The rearrangement uses TRBV11-2 and TRBJ1-2; no clear D gene. The germline CDR1 and CDR2 sequences are SGHAT and FQNNGV. V gave up 1 base and J gave up 3 bases, with 3 bases separating them. CDR3 length: 12 amino acids. The CDR3 DNA follows: TGTGCCAGCAGCTTAGCCGACTATGGCTACACCTTC. It encodes CASSLADYGYTF.

The rearrangement joins TRBV27 to TRBJ1-5; 8 nucleotides line up with TRBD1. CDR3 length: 14 residues. CDR1 is MNHEY and CDR2 is SMNVEV in the germline V gene (reference sequence). V trimming: 2 bases; J trimming: 8 bases; junction bases outside the gene matches: 5. CDR3 sequence (DNA): TGTGCCAGCAGTTTAGGACAGGGATCGAAGCCCCAGCATTTT. Translation gives CASSLGQGSKPQHF.

The CDR3 region has the DNA TGCGCCAGCAGCTTACCAGGAACCTACGAGCAGTACTTC. Residues: CASSLPGTYEQYF. The chain has TRBV5-1 and TRBJ2-7; D unresolved. The germline V gene has CDR1 SGHRS and CDR2 YFSETQ. Trimming removed 2 bases from V and 2 bases from J, with 8 bases in between. CDR3 length equals 13 residues.

The V gene is TRBV5-4, the J gene TRBJ1-6; TRBD1 aligns across 7 bases. V gave up 5 bases and J gave up 8 bases; unmatched junction bases: 10. The CDR3 loop spans 15 amino acids. Germline lookup yields CDR1 SGHNT and CDR2 YYREEE (reference sequence). CDR3 in amino acids: CASSQDRSSHSPLHF. DNA for the CDR3: TGTGCCAGCAGTCAGGACAGGTCCAGCCATTCACCCCTCCACTTT.

This chain links TRBV19 with TRBJ2-3; a possible D gene is TRBD2 (7 bases). The CDR3 is 15 amino acids. The V and J ends lost 3 bases and 3 bases respectively, with 13 bases between them. Germline assignment: CDR1 LNHDA and CDR2 SQIVND (reference sequence). The CDR3 spells CASSMTGGRTDTQYF. CDR3 coding DNA: TGTGCCAGTAGTATGACGGGGGGCCGGACAGATACGCAGTATTTT. Drawing the rest from reference TRBV19 and TRBJ2-3, the complete variable domain is DGGITQSPKYLFRKEGQNVTLSCEQNLNHDAMYWYRQDPGQGLRLIYYSQIVNDFQKGDIAEGYSVSREKKESFPLTVTSAQKNPTAFYLCASSMTGGRTDTQYFGPGTRLTVL.

CDR3 region: CATRQGEEQFF. CDR3 DNA sequence: TGTGCCACTAGACAGGGTGAAGAGCAGTTCTTC. J is TRBJ2-1 and V is TRBV6-5; 7 bases fit TRBD1. The V and J ends lost 10 bases and 10 bases, in that order; junction bases with no gene match: 7. Germline values: CDR1 MNHEY, CDR2 SVGAGI. This CDR3 is 11 amino acids long.

This clone was observed a handful of times. J is TRBJ1-4 and V is TRBV7-9, with 7 bases identical to TRBD1. Germline V CDR1 and CDR2: SEHNR, FQNEAQ (reference sequence). Trimming cost V 1 base and J 2 bases; bases outside gene matches: 7. The CDR3 extends over 17 amino acids. The CDR3 DNA reads TGTGCCAGCAGCTTAGACAGGGGCAGTGGCACTAATGAAAAACTGTTTTTT. Amino acid sequence: CASSLDRGSGTNEKLFF. The full variable domain, its missing parts supplied by reference TRBV7-9 and TRBJ1-4, is DTGVSQNPRHKITKRGQNVTFRCDPISEHNRLYWYRQTLGQGPEFLTYFQNEAQLEKSRLLSDRFSAERPKGSFSTLEIQRTEQGDSAMYLCASSLDRGSGTNEKLFFGSGTQLSVL.

Written as DNA, the CDR3 is TGTGCCAGCAGCTTGTCGGGGGTATGGAGTTATGGCTACACCTTC. This translates into CASSLSGVWSYGYTF. The chain links TRBV5-5 to TRBJ1-2; TRBD1 might be the D (5 bases). Trimming pared 1 base from V and 5 bases from J, leaving 15 bases between. Looked up from germline, CDR1 is SGHKS and CDR2 is YYEKEE (reference sequence). The CDR3 sequence is 15 residues long.

The chain links TRBV5-8 to TRBJ1-6, with D perhaps TRBD1 (6 bases). The CDR3 consists of 14 residues. V was cut by 6 bases and J by 9 bases, with 16 bases left in between. Germline CDR1 SGHTS, CDR2 YDEGEE. In DNA, the CDR3 is TGTGCCAGCAAGAGGGTCAGGGGCACTTCACCCCTCCACTTT. Translation gives CASKRVRGTSPLHF.

This chain joins TRBV4-1 and TRBJ1-1; 8 bases agree with TRBD1. V shed 3 bases and J 0 bases; nucleotides not matched to a gene: 3. Per germline, CDR1 MGHRA and CDR2 YSYEKL. The CDR3 extends over 15 amino acids. CDR3 region: CASSQSGGLNTEAFF. The CDR3 nucleotides read TGCGCCAGCAGCCAGTCAGGGGGCCTGAACACTGAAGCTTTCTTT.

The chain combines TRBV3-1 (or the pseudogene TRBV3-2) with TRBJ1-2; D is uncertain. Trimming pared 4 bases from V and 7 bases from J, leaving 13 bases between. This CDR3 is 13 amino acids long. The germline CDR1 and CDR2 sequences are LGHDT and YNNKEL (reference sequence). In DNA form, the CDR3 reads TGTGCCAGCAGCCCCGGCCCAGGCTCTGGCTACACCTTC. Its translation: CASSPGPGSGYTF.

The rearrangement joins TRBV15 to TRBJ2-5; the match to TRBD2 covers 9 bases. The germline V gene encodes CDR1 LNHNV and CDR2 YYDKDF (reference sequence). This CDR3 region has 17 residues. Trimming cost V 5 bases and J 5 bases; bases outside gene matches: 15. Here the CDR3 DNA reads TGTGCCACCAGCTTGGAGTATGGACTAGCGACTTGGGAGACCCAGTACTTC. Protein sequence: CATSLEYGLATWETQYF.

Only a few counts were recorded for this clone. The V call is TRBV6-2 or TRBV6-3, the J call TRBJ2-7; 7 bases fit TRBD1. The J segment lost 1 base and the V segment lost 6 bases, leaving 6 bases of the junction unmatched. Germline lookup yields CDR1 MNHEY and CDR2 SVGEGT. This CDR3 spans 14 amino acids. CDR3 in DNA: TGTGCCAGCAGCCCCGGACAGGAATCCTACGAGCAGTACTTC. Translated: CASSPGQESYEQYF.

V usage is TRBV5-8 and J usage is TRBJ2-5; D is perhaps TRBD1 (6 bases). The germline V gene encodes CDR1 SGHTS and CDR2 YDEGEE. Deletions cut 4 bases from V and 2 bases from J, with 12 bases between. This CDR3 is 14 amino acids long. The CDR3: CASSRWGQQETQYF. The DNA for the CDR3 is TGTGCCAGCAGCCGCTGGGGGCAACAAGAGACCCAGTACTTC.

The V and J genes are TRBV5-3 and TRBJ1-4; the D is unclear. TRBV5-3 is identified as an open reading frame with a role that is uncertain. This CDR3 region has 14 residues. Trimming removed 8 bases from V and 3 bases from J, with 14 bases in between. The CDR3 is CASTKEPPNEKLFF. The CDR3 DNA reads as TGTGCCAGCACAAAGGAGCCACCTAATGAAAAACTGTTTTTT.

J is TRBJ1-1 and V is TRBV3-1 (or the pseudogene TRBV3-2); TRBD1 matches 10 bases. The V gene's germline CDR1 is LGHDT and CDR2 YNNKEL (reference sequence). The CDR3 runs 16 residues. Unmatched junction bases numbered 8, after V lost 3 bases and J lost 4 bases. This CDR3 is CASSQGQGRDSTEAFF. Written as DNA, the CDR3 is TGTGCCAGCAGCCAGGGACAGGGGAGGGATAGCACTGAAGCTTTCTTT.

V usage is TRBV4-2 and J usage is TRBJ2-2; D is unresolved. The CDR3 runs 16 residues. Trimming shortened V by 0 bases and J by 2 bases, and 10 bases separated the two germline ends. Germline V gene lookup returns CDR1 LGHNA and CDR2 YNFKEQ. CDR3 in amino acids: CASSQDTTKNTGELFF. The CDR3 DNA reads TGTGCCAGCAGCCAAGATACTACAAAAAACACCGGGGAGCTGTTTTTT.